This TCR beta chain was found in a study of spatial heterogeneity in lung cancer. Across the whole study: The study observed each unique TCR and UMI combination more than ten times on average in raw reads.

Regarding the study as a whole: TCRs found ubiquitously expanded in tumor appeared in blood more at resection than at follow-up.

Turning to this clonotype: Its antigen remains unidentified. Possible read error: a much larger clone is one base away.

Time point given: sample taken at primary tumor resection. TCRs were sequenced from unsorted whole RNA of tumor, nontumor lung or PBMC. Patients with untreated early-stage non-small cell lung cancer, numbering some 72, were the donors. Trimming pared 2 bases from V and 2 bases from J, leaving 4 bases between. The germline V gene encodes CDR1 MDHEN and CDR2 SYDVKM. This CDR3 is built from 13 residues. Carried by each TCR cDNA molecule was a unique molecular identifier. TCRdb redid the calling of the 5' RACE reads with MiXCR, one entry per CDR3 protein. The sample contains some 28,000 distinct CDR3 sequences, 8.4% of which appear only once.

The TCR sequence derives from a female donor with early-stage non-small cell lung cancer. The V call is TRBV28, the J call TRBJ1-5; D ambiguous. Sequenced material: PBMCs, taken at surgery. CDR3 nucleotide sequence: TGTGCCAGCAGTTTACTTGGCAATCAGCCCCAGCATTTT. Translating gives CASSLLGNQPQHF.